This is a list of T cell receptor beta chains from one sample in a study of OX40 agonist ivuxolimab in advanced cancers. Clones were sequenced by immunoSEQ multiplex PCR, and TCRdb holds only the in-frame ones, with some missing. The sample yields roughly 80,000 clones, over 90% seen once. The material was CD4+ or CD8+ T cells sorted from blood, obtained in a trial of the OX40 agonist ivuxolimab. The origin of the receptors is an adult with an advanced solid tumor such as melanoma, head and neck, liver or kidney cancer. Each CDR3 is given with its conserved first and last residue.

j_call	v_call	cdr3_aa
TRBJ2-5	TRBV7-2	CASRTAGGGETQYF
TRBJ2-3	TRBV7-2	CASSREMLDTQYF
TRBJ1-5	TRBV21-1	CASSPPLGAGGQPQHF
TRBJ1-2	TRBV5-1	CASSLEGKNYGYTF
TRBJ1-1	TRBV11-2	CASSWEGDTEAFF
TRBJ2-1	TRBV9	CASSVESIGGNEQFF
TRBJ1-1	TRBV6-6	CASSQGMNTEAFF
TRBJ2-3	TRBV12-5	CASGPPRDTQYF
TRBJ2-5	TRBV19	CASSSLLAGLNGETQYF
TRBJ2-7	TRBV5-6	CASSPPFQTPYEQYF
TRBJ1-2	TRBV9	CASSPQRAGGYTF
TRBJ1-3	TRBV19	CASSIEFSGNTIYF
TRBJ1-1	TRBV7-2	CASSKSGVTEAFF
TRBJ1-1	TRBV5-6	CASSLRGTEAFF
TRBJ2-5	TRBV21-1	CASSAYEGGALQETQYF
TRBJ1-1	TRBV4-1	CASSQVPGQGAEAFF
TRBJ2-6	TRBV5-4	CASSPHLGRSGANVLTF